This T cell receptor (beta chain) appears in the sequencing data of a study of CD8+ T cells in alopecia areata. This CDR3 has 16 amino acids. The ends were cut back, 0 bases at V and 4 bases at J, with 15 bases in the middle. Germline CDR1 MGHRA, CDR2 YSYEKL. This clone has just a few counts. Other DNA sequences of this sample code for an identical CDR3. Reverse transcription of extracted RNA yielded cDNA, which provided the sequencing template. The data were produced by immunoSEQ multiplex PCR, yet TCRdb's version contains in-frame clones alone and is incomplete. The repertoire holds about 150,000 clones, with around 57% as singletons.

This sequence originates from a human donor in good health. The sample comprised CD4+ T cells sorted from blood. The chain uses TRBV4-1 and TRBJ1-2; TRBD1 might be the D (6 bases). The CDR3 DNA sequence: TGCGCCAGCAGCCAAGATAGGGGGAGGCTTCCCTATGGCTACACCTTC. Protein: CASSQDRGRLPYGYTF.